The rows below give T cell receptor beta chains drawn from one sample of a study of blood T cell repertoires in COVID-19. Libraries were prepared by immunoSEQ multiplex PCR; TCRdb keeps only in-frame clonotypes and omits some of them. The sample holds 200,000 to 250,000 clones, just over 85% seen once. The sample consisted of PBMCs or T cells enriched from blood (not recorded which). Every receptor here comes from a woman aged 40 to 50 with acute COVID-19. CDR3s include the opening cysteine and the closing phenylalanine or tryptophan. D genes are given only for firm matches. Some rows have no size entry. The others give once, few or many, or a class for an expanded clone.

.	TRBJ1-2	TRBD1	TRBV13	TGTGCCAGCAGCTTAACAGGGGGCGTTGGCTACACCTTC	CASSLTGGVGYTF
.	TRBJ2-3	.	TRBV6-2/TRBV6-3	TGTGCCAGCAGTGACCCGCGTGGGCTCACAGATACGCAGTATTTT	CASSDPRGLTDTQYF
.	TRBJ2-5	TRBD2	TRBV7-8	TGTGCCAGCAGCTTCTCGACTAGCGGGATAGTAGAGACCCAGTACTTC	CASSFSTSGIVETQYF
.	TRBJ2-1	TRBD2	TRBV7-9	TGTGCCAGCAGCCTGGGGACTAGCGGGGGGATCCTTCACAATGAGCAGTTCTTC	CASSLGTSGGILHNEQFF
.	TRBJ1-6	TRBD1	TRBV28	TGTGCCAGCAGTTTGGGTGGACAGGGCAGTTCACCCCTCCACTTT	CASSLGGQGSSPLHF
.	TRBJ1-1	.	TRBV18	TGTGCCAGCTCACCACCAGGGCCGGGGACTGAAGCTTTCTTT	CASSPPGPGTEAFF
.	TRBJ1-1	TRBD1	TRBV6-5	TGTGCCAGCAGTCCCCGGGACAGGGGGAACACTGAAGCTTTCTTT	CASSPRDRGNTEAFF
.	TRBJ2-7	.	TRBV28	TGTGCCAGCACGGGGACCTACGAGCAGTACTTC	CASTGTYEQYF
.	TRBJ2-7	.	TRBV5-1	TGCGCCAGCAGCTTGGATCAGGGAACCTACGAGCAGTACTTC	CASSLDQGTYEQYF
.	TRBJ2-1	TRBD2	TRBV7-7	TGTGCCAGCAGCTTCACTAGCGGGCCCTACAATGAGCAGTTCTTC	CASSFTSGPYNEQFF
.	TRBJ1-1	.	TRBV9	TGTGCCAGCAGCCCGAGAGGCGGAAGGAACACTGAAGCTTTCTTT	CASSPRGGRNTEAFF
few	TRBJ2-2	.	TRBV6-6	TGTGCCAGCAGTTACCCGATTCAGACGAACACCGGGGAGCTGTTTTTT	CASSYPIQTNTGELFF
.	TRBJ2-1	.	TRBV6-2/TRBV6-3	TGTGCCAGCAGTAGGGCGGAGGGGACGCGAAGCAATGAGCAGTTCTTC	CASSRAEGTRSNEQFF
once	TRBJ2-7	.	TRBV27	TGTGCCAGCAGTTTCGGGGGAACCGCCTACGAGCAGTACTTC	CASSFGGTAYEQYF
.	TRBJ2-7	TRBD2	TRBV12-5	TGTGCTAGTGGTTTGACTAGCGCAATCTCCTACGAGCAGTACTTC	CASGLTSAISYEQYF
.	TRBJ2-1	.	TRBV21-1	TGTGCCAGCAGCAAACAGAGACCGACGGGACTAGACTCCTACAATGAGCAGTTCTTC	CASSKQRPTGLDSYNEQFF
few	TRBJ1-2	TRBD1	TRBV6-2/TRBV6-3	TGTGCCAGCAGTTCTCCGAGACAGGGGAACTATGGCTACACCTTC	CASSSPRQGNYGYTF
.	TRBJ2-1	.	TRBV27	TGTGCCAGCAGTCTCAACACCGGACAGGAGCAGTTCTTC	CASSLNTGQEQFF
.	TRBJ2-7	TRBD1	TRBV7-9	TGTGCCAGCAGCTTAACGACAGGGACCTACGAGCAGTACTTC	CASSLTTGTYEQYF
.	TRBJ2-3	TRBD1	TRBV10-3	TGTGCCATCAGTGGCCCGGACAGGGCGACAGATACGCAGTATTTT	CAISGPDRATDTQYF
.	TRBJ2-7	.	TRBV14	TGTGCCAGCAGCCAAACAGTGGTCCACGAGCAGTACTTC	CASSQTVVHEQYF
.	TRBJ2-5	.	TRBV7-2	TGTGCCAGCAGCTTAGCGGGACGGACAGCAGAGACCCAGTACTTC	CASSLAGRTAETQYF
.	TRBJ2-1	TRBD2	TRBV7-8	TGTGCCAGCAGCTTGCGGGAGGCCTCCTACAATGAGCAGTTCTTC	CASSLREASYNEQFF
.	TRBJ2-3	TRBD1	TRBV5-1	TGCGCCAGCACGCGGGACAGGAACACAGATACGCAGTATTTT	CASTRDRNTDTQYF
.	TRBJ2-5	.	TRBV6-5	TGTGCCACCCAGAGGACTGGGATAAAAGAGACCCAGTACTTC	CATQRTGIKETQYF
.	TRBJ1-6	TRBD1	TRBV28	TGTGCCAGCAGTTTATGGGCAGGGGGCACAAATTCACCCCTCCACTTT	CASSLWAGGTNSPLHF
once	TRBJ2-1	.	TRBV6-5	TGTGCCAGCAGGAGGACAATACGAGGCCACAATGAGCAGTTCTTC	CASRRTIRGHNEQFF
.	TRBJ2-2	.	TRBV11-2	TGTGCCAGCAGCTTAGACGAAAGGGGTCGGGCGAACACCGGGGAGCTGTTTTTT	CASSLDERGRANTGELFF
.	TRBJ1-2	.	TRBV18	TGTGCCAGCTCACCACGGCGGGCTAACTATGGCTACACCTTC	CASSPRRANYGYTF
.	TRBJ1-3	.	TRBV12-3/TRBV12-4	TGTGCCAGCAGCCAGGGCTCTGGAAACACCATATATTTT	CASSQGSGNTIYF
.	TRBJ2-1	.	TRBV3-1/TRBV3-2	TGTGCCAGCAGCCAAGGCCCTTTGAGGACCTACAATGAGCAGTTCTTC	CASSQGPLRTYNEQFF
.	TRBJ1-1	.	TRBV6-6	TGTGCCAGCAGTTACTCCGAGCTTTCGAACACTGAAGCTTTCTTT	CASSYSELSNTEAFF
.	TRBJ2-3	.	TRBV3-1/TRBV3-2	TGTGCCAGCAGCCCCCGGACTGATTCGTGGACGCAGTATTTT	CASSPRTDSWTQYF
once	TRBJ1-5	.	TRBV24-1	TGTGCCACCAGTGAACCCGGGGATGGCAATCAGCCCCAGCATTTT	CATSEPGDGNQPQHF
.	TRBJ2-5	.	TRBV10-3	TGTGCCATCAGTGTCGATTTGAGAGAGACCCAGTACTTC	CAISVDLRETQYF
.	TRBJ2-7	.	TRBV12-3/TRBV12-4	TGTGCCAGCAGTTTTGGCAGGCTCTACGAGCAGTACTTC	CASSFGRLYEQYF
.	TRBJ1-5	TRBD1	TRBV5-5	TGTGCCAGCAGCTTGCGGGCCCCAGGGGGCGGTCAGCCCCAGCATTTT	CASSLRAPGGGQPQHF
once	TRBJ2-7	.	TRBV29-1	TGCAGCGTTGAAAGTGCGAACAGCCCCACGGGGGAGCAGTACTTC	CSVESANSPTGEQYF
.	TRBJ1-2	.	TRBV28	TGTGCCAGCAGTTTAGACGAGGGAGGTTCGGGGGGCTACACCTTC	CASSLDEGGSGGYTF
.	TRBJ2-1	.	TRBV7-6	TGTGCCAGCAGCTTAGGGGGCGGGAACTCCTACAATGAGCAGTTCTTC	CASSLGGGNSYNEQFF
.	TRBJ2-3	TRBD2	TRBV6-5	TGTGCCAGCAGTTACGATGGGACTAGCCCCGTCAGAACGCAGTATTTT	CASSYDGTSPVRTQYF
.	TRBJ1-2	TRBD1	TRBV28	TGTGCCAGCAGTATCCCGACAGGGATATACTATGGCTACACCTTC	CASSIPTGIYYGYTF
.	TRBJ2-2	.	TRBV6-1	TGTGCCAGCAGTTCAGGGGGAGGAGCCACCGGGGAGCTGTTTTTT	CASSSGGGATGELFF
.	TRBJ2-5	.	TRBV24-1	TGTGCCACCAGTGTCGACGGCGGGGAGACCCAGTACTTC	CATSVDGGETQYF
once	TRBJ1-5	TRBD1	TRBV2	TGTGCCAGCAGCGGCAGGGGGTCGGGTCAGCCCCAGCATTTT	CASSGRGSGQPQHF
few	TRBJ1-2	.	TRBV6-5	TGTGCCAGCAGCGGACAGTCTAAGGGCTACACCTTC	CASSGQSKGYTF
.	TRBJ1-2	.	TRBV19	TGTGCCAGTAGTCACCCCGAGACAGGTGACTATGGCTACACCTTC	CASSHPETGDYGYTF
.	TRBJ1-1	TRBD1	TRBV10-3	TGTGCCATCAGTGCGACAGGGGGTGCCACTGAAGCTTTCTTT	CAISATGGATEAFF
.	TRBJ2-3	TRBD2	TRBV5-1	TGCGCCAGCAGCTTGCGGACTAGCGGGAGGGCCGGCACAGATACGCAGTATTTT	CASSLRTSGRAGTDTQYF
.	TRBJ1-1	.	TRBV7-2	TGTGCCAGCAGCTTAAACAGGGTAACAACTGAAGCTTTCTTT	CASSLNRVTTEAFF
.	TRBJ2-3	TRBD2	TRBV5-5	TGTGCCAGCAGCACTAATAGCGGGATGGGCACAGATACGCAGTATTTT	CASSTNSGMGTDTQYF
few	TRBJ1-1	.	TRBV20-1	TGCAGTGCGGCGGGTGGGACTGAAGCTTTCTTT	CSAAGGTEAFF